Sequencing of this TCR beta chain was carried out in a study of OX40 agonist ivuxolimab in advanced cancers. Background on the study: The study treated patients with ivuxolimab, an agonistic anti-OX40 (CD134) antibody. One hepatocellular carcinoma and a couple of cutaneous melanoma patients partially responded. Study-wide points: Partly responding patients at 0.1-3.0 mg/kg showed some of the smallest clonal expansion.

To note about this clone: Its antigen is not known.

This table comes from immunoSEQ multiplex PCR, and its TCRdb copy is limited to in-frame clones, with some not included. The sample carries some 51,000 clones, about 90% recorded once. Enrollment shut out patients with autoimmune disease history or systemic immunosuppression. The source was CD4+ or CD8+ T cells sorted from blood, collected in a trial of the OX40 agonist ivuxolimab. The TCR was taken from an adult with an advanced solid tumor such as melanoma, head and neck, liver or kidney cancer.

The CDR3: CAISGLAGHTDTQYF. CDR3 DNA: TGTGCCATCAGTGGACTAGCGGGACACACAGATACGCAGTATTTT. The chain carries TRBV10-3 and TRBJ2-3; 11 positions agree with TRBD2. Trimming cost V 4 bases and J 2 bases; bases outside gene matches: 2. The CDR3 loop spans 15 amino acids. The V gene's germline CDR1 is ENHRY and CDR2 SYGVKD.